The sequence of this TCR beta chain was determined in a study of blood T cell repertoires in COVID-19. The CDR3 consists of 16 residues. With 0 bases removed from V and 3 bases from J, the gap between germline ends came to 15 bases. In germline, CDR1 is SGHRS, CDR2 YFSETQ. Sequencing used immunoSEQ multiplex PCR; TCRdb keeps in-frame clones, though not all of them. Seen here are about 110,000 clones, less than 85% observed once, and the top ten hold about 2%. The rearrangement joins TRBV5-1 to TRBJ2-5; D gene uncertain. Sequencing was performed on peripheral blood. The clonotype comes from a woman aged 40 to 50 with acute or convalescent COVID-19. CDR3 DNA: TGCGCCAGCAGCTTGGGTCTGGCGGCCCTAGAAGAGACCCAGTACTTC. It is translated as CASSLGLAALEETQYF.